The present T cell receptor beta chain was sequenced within a study of CD8 T cells in ankylosing spondylitis. Whole-study findings and limits: What seemed typical of ankylosing spondylitis blood was a TCR beta motif built from fewer than ten highly homologous variants. The authors found the disease-linked clones to be CD8+ and relatively rare in peripheral blood. Some of the motif variants had earlier been found in reactive arthritis patients' fluid and blood. Reportedly, matched ankylosing spondylitis synovial fluid was significantly enriched for disease-linked clones.

Using quantitative 5'-RACE with molecular barcodes, the authors made TCR beta libraries. MiXCR was run by TCRdb on the 5' RACE reads, yielding one entry per CDR3 protein. Of about 500,000 distinct CDR3 sequences listed, roughly 5.3% are singletons. This CDR3 comprises 16 residues. Germline lookup yields CDR1 MNHEY and CDR2 SVGAGI. V gave up 2 bases and J gave up 6 bases; unmatched junction bases: 4. This clonotype was found many times. Its antigen remains unknown. The sequencing input was blood, either unsorted or a sorted T cell fraction (not recorded which). The sequence was collected from a male donor with ankylosing spondylitis. The chain uses TRBV6-5 and TRBJ2-3; 14 bases fit TRBD2. CDR3 sequence reads: CASSYTGTSGSDTQYF. The CDR3 region has the DNA TGTGCCAGCAGTTACACCGGGACTAGCGGGAGCGATACGCAGTATTTT.